These 27 T cell receptor beta chains came from one sample sequenced in a study of shared clonotypes between healthy human individuals. TCRdb keeps only in-frame clones here, not all; method: immunoSEQ multiplex PCR. The sample carries around 2.1 million clones, almost 96% recorded once. What was sequenced was naive CD4+ T cells sorted from blood. As to subset: CD45RA+ positively selected. The receptors stem from a man aged 18 to 29 in good health.

The chain couples TRBV4-1 to TRBJ1-1; maybe TRBD1 (5 bases). This CDR3 spans 15 amino acids. Germline V lookup: CDR1 MGHRA, CDR2 YSYEKL. V gave up 3 bases and J gave up 1 base, with 12 bases separating them. The CDR3, as DNA: TGCGCCAGCAGCCAGCCACAGGTTCAGAACACTGAAGCTTTCTTT. This sequence encodes CASSQPQVQNTEAFF.

The rearrangement uses TRBV30 and TRBJ1-6, with D perhaps TRBD1 (5 bases). This CDR3 comprises 13 residues. CDR1 is GTSNPN and CDR2 is SVGIG in the germline V gene (reference sequence). Deletions cut 5 bases from V and 10 bases from J, with 15 bases between. CDR3 amino acids: CAWVQGAGSPLHF. CDR3 nucleotide sequence: TGTGCCTGGGTTCAAGGGGCAGGGTCACCCCTCCACTTT.

The rearrangement uses TRBV7-2 and TRBJ2-1, with D unresolved. The CDR3 runs to 15 residues. Germline CDR1 SGHTA, CDR2 FQGNSA. Trimming took off 1 base at V and 9 bases at J, with 16 bases between the two ends. The CDR3 nucleotides read TGTGCCAGCAGCTTAGAGGCGTTACCCTGGGGTGAGCAGTTCTTC. The encoded protein is CASSLEALPWGEQFF.

The V call is TRBV4-3, the J call TRBJ2-7, with TRBD2 matching 7 bases. The CDR3 has 15 residues. Germline trimming cut 4 bases from V and 3 bases from J; bases unmatched to any gene: 9. Germline V gene data show CDR1 as LGHNA and CDR2 as YSLEER. The chain's CDR3 is CASSPTDSGCYEQYF. The DNA for the CDR3 is TGCGCCAGCAGCCCCACCGATAGCGGGTGCTACGAGCAGTACTTC.

V is TRBV10-3 and J is TRBJ1-5; D perhaps matches TRBD1 (5 bases). Germline assignment: CDR1 ENHRY and CDR2 SYGVKD. CDR3 length: 13 residues. Trimming pared 6 bases from V and 1 base from J, leaving 7 bases between. The DNA of the CDR3 is TGTGCCATCAGACAGGTCAGCAATCAGCCCCAGCATTTT. As protein: CAIRQVSNQPQHF.

This rearrangement joins TRBV6-5 to TRBJ1-4; D perhaps matches TRBD1 (6 bases). Deletions cut 4 bases from V and 8 bases from J, with 17 bases between. Per the germline V gene, CDR1 is MNHEY and CDR2 is SVGAGI. The CDR3 runs to 15 residues. The DNA of the CDR3 is TGTGCCAGCAGTTCCCCCCGTGAGGGGGGGGAAAAACTGTTTTTT. It translates to CASSSPREGGEKLFF.

The chain has TRBV6-5 and TRBJ2-7, with TRBD2 identical over 7 bases. J gave up 1 base and V 5 bases, and 5 bases lay outside the gene matches. Germline CDR1 and CDR2: MNHEY and SVGAGI. This CDR3 spans 14 amino acids. CDR3 in DNA: TGTGCCAGCAGTCTTGCTAGCGGATCCTACGAGCAGTACTTC. It specifies CASSLASGSYEQYF.

The chain has TRBV30 and TRBJ1-1; no firm D call. V shed 2 bases and J shed 2 bases, with 12 bases lying between them. This CDR3 contains 14 residues. Germline loops: CDR1 GTSNPN, CDR2 SVGIG (reference sequence). The chain's CDR3 is CAWSPQILNTEAFF. Here the CDR3 DNA reads TGTGCCTGGAGTCCCCAGATTCTTAACACTGAAGCTTTCTTT. The full variable domain, completed using reference TRBV30 and TRBJ1-1, is SQTIHQWPATLVQPVGSPLSLECTVEGTSNPNLYWYRQAAGRGLQLLFYSVGIGQISSEVPQNLSASRPQDRQFILSSKKLLLSDSGFYLCAWSPQILNTEAFFGQGTRLTVV.

Details on this clone: Other nucleotide sequences in the sample specify the same CDR3. The genes are TRBV18 and TRBJ2-2; D possibly corresponds to TRBD1 (6 bases). The CDR3 runs 14 residues. Trimming pared 6 bases from V and 1 base from J, leaving 9 bases between. CDR1 is KGHSH, CDR2 LQKENI, per germline. CDR3 sequence reads: CASSLDRNTGELFF. The DNA of the CDR3 is TGTGCCAGCTCGCTGGACAGGAACACCGGGGAGCTGTTTTTT.

The chain joins TRBV9 to TRBJ2-2, with D perhaps matching TRBD1 (6 bases). Germline lookup yields CDR1 SGDLS and CDR2 YYNGEE. The V and J ends lost 4 bases and 6 bases respectively, with 19 bases between them. CDR3 length: 16 residues. The CDR3 spells CASSPTDRSAAGELFF. CDR3 nucleotides: TGTGCCAGCAGCCCCACAGACAGGTCAGCGGCCGGGGAGCTGTTTTTT.

This clone occurred once. The chain carries TRBV7-9 and TRBJ1-2; D uncertain. From germline, CDR1 is SEHNR and CDR2 FQNEAQ (reference sequence). Deletions cut 8 bases from V and 2 bases from J, with 12 bases between. CDR3 size: 13 residues. Here the CDR3 reads CASGGPGNYGYTF. CDR3 coding DNA: TGTGCCAGCGGAGGGCCAGGAAACTATGGCTACACCTTC.

CDR3 nucleotides: TGTGCCTGGAGGAACAGGGGCAGCTCCTACGAGCAGTACTTC. Its translation is CAWRNRGSSYEQYF. The J gene is TRBJ2-7, the V gene TRBV30, with TRBD1 matching over 7 bases. The CDR3 spans 14 residues. The germline V gene has CDR1 GTSNPN and CDR2 SVGIG (reference sequence). The junction had 5 bases not matched to a gene; V was cut back by 3 bases and J by 0 bases.

CDR3 sequence reads: CASTGVAGSNEQFF. In DNA, the CDR3 is TGCGCCAGCACAGGGGTAGCGGGATCCAATGAGCAGTTCTTC. The chain uses TRBV5-1 and TRBJ2-1; 8 bases map to TRBD2. V shed 6 bases and J 6 bases; nucleotides not matched to a gene: 8. This CDR3 has 14 residues. CDR1 is SGHRS, CDR2 YFSETQ, per germline.

The V gene is TRBV11-2, the J gene TRBJ1-6; D not resolved. Trimming shortened V by 1 base and J by 9 bases, and 13 bases separated the two germline ends. Germline CDR1 is SGHAT and CDR2 is FQNNGV. The CDR3 is 15 amino acids. DNA for the CDR3: TGTGCCAGCAGCTTAGGGGCAGGTATCGGTTCACCCCTCCACTTT. It translates to CASSLGAGIGSPLHF.

The CDR3 nucleotides read TGTGCCAGCAGTCCTCCAGGGTTTAGCTCCTACAATGAGCAGTTCTTC. Encoded protein: CASSPPGFSSYNEQFF. The rearrangement joins TRBV28 to TRBJ2-1; TRBD1 might be the D (5 bases). The CDR3 extends over 16 amino acids. Germline V gives CDR1 MDHEN, CDR2 SYDVKM. Trimming stripped 5 bases from V and 0 bases from J, with 14 bases between.

Comment on this clone: The same CDR3 can be traced to other DNA sequences in this sample. The chain combines TRBV6-5 with TRBJ2-3; TRBD2 matches at 7 bases. CDR1 and CDR2 from the germline V gene are MNHEY and SVGAGI. This CDR3 contains 14 residues. V trimming: 5 bases; J trimming: 5 bases; junction bases outside the gene matches: 7. DNA of the CDR3: TGTGCCAGCAGTCGAGCGGGACGGGGAGATACGCAGTATTTT. This codes for CASSRAGRGDTQYF.

This rearrangement joins TRBV4-1 to TRBJ2-5, with a tentative D call TRBD2 (5 bases). Germline values: CDR1 MGHRA, CDR2 YSYEKL. The CDR3 is 15 amino acids. V lost 0 bases and J lost 1, with 9 bases in between. This chain's CDR3 is CASSQERVAQETQYF. CDR3 DNA: TGCGCCAGCAGCCAAGAGCGGGTAGCCCAAGAGACCCAGTACTTC.

This chain connects TRBV27 to TRBJ2-7; the D is unclear. CDR1 MNHEY and CDR2 SMNVEV come from the germline V gene (reference sequence). The length of the CDR3 is 14 residues. V lost 3 bases to trimming and J lost 2 bases, with 11 bases between them. The CDR3 sequence is CASSFYPGAYEQYF. The DNA of the CDR3 is TGTGCCAGCAGTTTTTACCCCGGAGCCTACGAGCAGTACTTC.

The chain employs TRBV18 and TRBJ2-1, with 7 positions matching TRBD2. The CDR3 is 15 residues long. The trim removed 0 bases at V and 5 bases at J, leaving 4 bases unmatched. The germline V gene has CDR1 KGHSH and CDR2 LQKENI. CDR3: CASSPPSGPNNEQFF. The CDR3 nucleotides read TGTGCCAGCTCACCACCTAGCGGGCCCAACAATGAGCAGTTCTTC.

The chain is built from TRBV6-5 and TRBJ2-2, with D possibly TRBD2 on 5 matching bases. Germline CDR1 and CDR2: MNHEY and SVGAGI. CDR3 length: 14 amino acids. Deletions cut 6 bases from V and 3 bases from J, with 11 bases between. The CDR3 reads CASRREGHTGELFF. The DNA for the CDR3 is TGTGCCAGCAGGAGGGAAGGCCACACCGGGGAGCTGTTTTTT.

This clone has only one observation. Distinct nucleotide sequences in the sample also encode this CDR3. The genes are TRBV5-4 and TRBJ1-2; D remains unclear. V lost 5 bases, J lost 4 bases, and 12 bases lay in between. The CDR3 has 13 residues. Germline V lookup: CDR1 SGHNT, CDR2 YYREEE (reference sequence). In DNA form, the CDR3 reads TGTGCCAGCAGTTCGGACGGCCTCTATGGCTACACCTTC. Translation: CASSSDGLYGYTF.

In DNA, the CDR3 is TGCGCCAGCAGCTTGGTGGGACAGGGGGCCTGGGAGACCCAGTACTTC. This sequence encodes CASSLVGQGAWETQYF. The chain recombines TRBV5-1 with TRBJ2-5; 12 bases match TRBD1. In germline, CDR1 is SGHRS, CDR2 YFSETQ. The V gene end was trimmed by 0 bases and the J gene end by 5 bases; junction bases not matched to a gene: 5. The CDR3 length is 16 residues.

This chain uses TRBV6-5 with TRBJ1-2, with D perhaps matching TRBD1 (6 bases). The V end was cut by 4 bases, the J end by 5 bases, with 20 bases between. The CDR3 runs 16 residues. Germline-derived CDR1 and CDR2 are MNHEY and SVGAGI. In DNA form, the CDR3 reads TGTGCCAGCAGTTCCACTGGGACAAATCTGGGGTATGGCTACACCTTC. Translation: CASSSTGTNLGYGYTF.

This chain connects TRBV6-5 to TRBJ1-2; unclear D gene. V was trimmed by 10 bases and J by 2 bases, leaving 17 bases between them. Germline CDR1 and CDR2: MNHEY and SVGAGI. This CDR3 region has 14 residues. CDR3 sequence reads: CATRRGLQNYGYTF. Here the CDR3 DNA reads TGTGCCACCAGGAGAGGACTCCAGAACTATGGCTACACCTTC.

This clone was seen once. This chain links TRBV2 with TRBJ2-3; TRBD1 matches at 10 bases. V lost 6 bases to trimming and J lost 7 bases; unmatched junction nucleotides: 10. The CDR3 length is 15 residues. Germline CDR1 and CDR2: SNHLY and FYNNEI. CDR3 loop: CASRAGTGALYTQYF. The CDR3 bases are TGTGCCAGCAGGGCCGGGACAGGGGCACTTTATACGCAGTATTTT.

Worth noting for this clone: This sample includes further DNA sequences coding for the same CDR3. CDR3 nucleotides: TGTGCCAGCAGCTTAGGGGGGGCAGGCGAGCAGTTCTTC. As protein: CASSLGGAGEQFF. This rearrangement joins TRBV11-2 to TRBJ2-1; perhaps D is TRBD1 or TRBD2 (6 bases each). Trimming removed 1 base from V and 10 bases from J, with 11 bases in between. The CDR3 consists of 13 residues. Germline lookup yields CDR1 SGHAT and CDR2 FQNNGV.

This clone occurred once. The J gene is TRBJ2-7, the V gene TRBV6-5; 7 bases are a match to TRBD1. CDR3 length: 14 amino acids. V gave up 2 bases and J gave up 7 bases; unmatched junction bases: 8. The germline V gene encodes CDR1 MNHEY and CDR2 SVGAGI. CDR3 loop: CASSYGDRPTEQYF. The CDR3 DNA reads TGTGCCAGCAGTTACGGGGACAGACCTACGGAGCAGTACTTC.